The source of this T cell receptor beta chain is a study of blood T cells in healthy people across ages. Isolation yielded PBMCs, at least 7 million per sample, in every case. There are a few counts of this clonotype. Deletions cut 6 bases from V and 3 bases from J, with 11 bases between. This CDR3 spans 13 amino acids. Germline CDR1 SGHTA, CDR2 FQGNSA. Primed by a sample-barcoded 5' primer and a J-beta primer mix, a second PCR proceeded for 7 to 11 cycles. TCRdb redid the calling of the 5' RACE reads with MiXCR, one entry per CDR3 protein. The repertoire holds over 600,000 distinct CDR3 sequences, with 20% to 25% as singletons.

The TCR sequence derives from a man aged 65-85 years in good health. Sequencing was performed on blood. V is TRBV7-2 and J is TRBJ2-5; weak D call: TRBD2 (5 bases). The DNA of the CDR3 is TGTGCCAGCAGTCGGGGAGCGGAAGAGACCCAGTACTTC. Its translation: CASSRGAEETQYF.